Listed below are T cell receptor beta chains from one sample, sequenced in a study of shared clonotypes between healthy human individuals. Measured with immunoSEQ multiplex PCR; TCRdb has only the in-frame clones, and not every one. The table records approximately 2,300,000 clones, under 95% of them present only once. The sample comprised naive CD4+ T cells from PBMCs. Receptors originate from a man between 18 and 29 years old in good health. Some clones in this sample may be carry-over from other donors' samples. The CDR3 runs from the conserved cysteine through the conserved F or W. The D gene is left open where the match is weak. Size tells how often a clone was seen (once, few, many) or the class of an expanded clone, and some rows leave it out.

clone size,J gene,D gene,V gene,CDR3 protein,CDR3 DNA
.,TRBJ2-7,TRBD2,TRBV19,CASSMGRTRVEQYF,TGTGCCAGTAGTATGGGCAGGACTAGGGTCGAGCAGTACTTC
.,TRBJ2-3,.,TRBV7-3,CASSHRADGTQYF,TGTGCCAGCAGCCACCGCGCCGACGGGACGCAGTATTTT
.,TRBJ1-5,TRBD1,TRBV4-1,CASSQEDRIAIYQPQHF,TGCGCCAGCAGCCAAGAGGACAGGATAGCAATCTATCAGCCCCAGCATTTT
.,TRBJ1-1,.,TRBV5-8,CASSWESRGNTEAFF,TGTGCCAGCAGCTGGGAAAGTAGGGGGAACACTGAAGCTTTCTTT
.,TRBJ2-7,.,TRBV27,CASSLIGGEQYF,TGTGCCAGCAGTTTAATAGGGGGAGAGCAGTACTTC
once,TRBJ2-7,.,TRBV6-5,CASSLGGEPYEQYF,TGTGCCAGCAGTTTAGGGGGGGAACCCTACGAGCAGTACTTC
.,TRBJ1-2,.,TRBV15,CATSRDQNRYGYTF,TGTGCCACCAGCAGAGACCAGAACCGATATGGCTACACCTTC
.,TRBJ2-1,.,TRBV18,CASSPPSTPRHNEQFF,TGTGCCAGCTCACCACCCAGTACTCCTCGGCACAATGAGCAGTTCTTC
.,TRBJ1-5,TRBD1,TRBV29-1,CSVDSGGGQPQHF,TGCAGCGTTGACTCAGGGGGCGGTCAGCCCCAGCATTTT
.,TRBJ1-1,.,TRBV5-1,CASSSKTGTNTEAFF,TGCGCCAGCAGCTCCAAGACTGGGACGAACACTGAAGCTTTCTTT
once,TRBJ2-3,.,TRBV2,CASISGSTDTQYF,TGTGCCAGCATCTCAGGGAGCACAGATACGCAGTATTTT
.,TRBJ2-7,TRBD1,TRBV7-9,CASSPWGQSFEQYF,TGTGCCAGCAGCCCGTGGGGACAGAGCTTCGAGCAGTACTTC
.,TRBJ2-7,.,TRBV20-1,CSANYEQYF,TGCAGTGCTAACTACGAGCAGTACTTC
.,TRBJ2-5,.,TRBV6-1,CASSEYSPGETQYF,TGTGCCAGCAGTGAGTACAGCCCAGGGGAGACCCAGTACTTC
.,TRBJ2-5,.,TRBV29-1,CSAARERGETQYF,TGCAGCGCCGCTCGGGAGAGGGGGGAGACCCAGTACTTC
.,TRBJ2-5,TRBD2,TRBV29-1,CSVSTAGLAGGTQYF,TGCAGCGTATCAACAGCGGGACTAGCGGGAGGGACCCAGTACTTC
.,TRBJ2-3,.,TRBV7-3,CASSLIPRSPGTDTQYF,TGTGCCAGCAGCTTAATCCCCCGATCCCCTGGGACAGATACGCAGTATTTT
.,TRBJ2-1,TRBD2,TRBV30,CAWSPAGGRLEGEQFF,TGTGCCTGGAGTCCGGCGGGAGGCCGCCTTGAGGGTGAGCAGTTCTTC
.,TRBJ2-7,.,TRBV11-3,CASSLDPSPWDYEQYF,TGTGCCAGCAGCTTAGACCCCTCCCCGTGGGACTACGAGCAGTACTTC
.,TRBJ2-5,TRBD2,TRBV28,CASIPLAGSLWETQYF,TGTGCCAGCATTCCCTTAGCGGGCAGCCTTTGGGAGACCCAGTACTTC
.,TRBJ1-2,.,TRBV28,CASSQGNYGYTF,TGTGCCAGCAGCCAGGGAAACTATGGCTACACCTTC
.,TRBJ2-7,.,TRBV28,CASNEPSDRSYEQYF,TGTGCCAGCAACGAACCTAGCGACAGATCCTACGAGCAGTACTTC
.,TRBJ1-4,.,TRBV28,CASRAGGEKLFF,TGTGCCAGCAGGGCGGGGGGTGAAAAACTGTTTTTT
.,TRBJ1-5,TRBD1,TRBV6-1,CASSDPTGEGQPQHF,TGTGCCAGCAGCGACCCTACAGGGGAGGGTCAGCCCCAGCATTTT
.,TRBJ1-5,.,TRBV2,CASSETDYSNQPQHF,TGTGCCAGCAGTGAGACAGATTATAGCAATCAGCCCCAGCATTTT
.,TRBJ1-5,.,TRBV28,CASSLRGPTGNQPQHF,TGTGCCAGCAGCCTTCGGGGCCCCACTGGCAATCAGCCCCAGCATTTT
once,TRBJ1-2,.,TRBV30,CAWSPGSGYTF,TGTGCCTGGAGTCCCGGAAGCGGCTACACCTTC
.,TRBJ1-5,TRBD1,TRBV9,CASSVDRDDQPQHF,TGTGCCAGCAGCGTGGACAGGGACGATCAGCCCCAGCATTTT
.,TRBJ2-7,TRBD1,TRBV6-1,CASSLSGTETHEQYF,TGTGCCAGCAGTTTATCCGGGACAGAAACTCACGAGCAGTACTTC
.,TRBJ1-1,TRBD1,TRBV7-3,CASSPGQGRLNSIGEAFF,TGTGCCAGCAGCCCAGGACAGGGGAGACTCAATTCTATCGGTGAAGCTTTCTTT
.,TRBJ2-5,.,TRBV5-1,CASSPGQLQETQYF,TGCGCCAGCAGTCCTGGGCAGCTCCAAGAGACCCAGTACTTC
.,TRBJ1-1,.,TRBV25-1,CASNPGGVNTEAFF,TGTGCCAGCAATCCCGGCGGAGTGAACACTGAAGCTTTCTTT
.,TRBJ2-7,.,TRBV6-6,CASSYSMRADPYEQYF,TGTGCCAGCAGTTACTCGATGAGGGCCGATCCCTACGAGCAGTACTTC
few,TRBJ1-1,.,TRBV7-9,CASSFLTENTEAFF,TGTGCCAGCAGCTTTCTAACAGAGAACACTGAAGCTTTCTTT